This T cell receptor beta chain was obtained from a study of shared clonotypes between healthy human individuals. Using immunoSEQ multiplex PCR, the repertoire was profiled, and TCRdb retains in-frame clones only, with some absent. Among under 1,100,000 clones listed, about 76% were seen once. The germline V and J ends were trimmed by 4 bases and 5 bases, with 18 bases remaining between them. CDR3 size: 15 residues. CDR1 is MGHRA, CDR2 YSYEKL, per germline. Of note for this clone: Its matching antigen is unknown.

General study results and limits: Approximately 5.4% of naive CD4 clonotypes were common to several donors. Non-shared clonotypes displayed generation probabilities falling below those of clonotypes present in all four donors.

The rearrangement joins TRBV4-1 to TRBJ2-7, with D perhaps TRBD2 (6 bases). The receptor was isolated from a man younger than 35 in good health. The sequencing input was memory CD4+ T cells sorted from blood. Subset specified: CD45RA-negative fraction. Here the CDR3 DNA reads TGCGCCAGCAGCCCGGGGGACGCGGGTTACAACGAGCAGTACTTC. This sequence encodes CASSPGDAGYNEQYF.